The clone carrying this T cell receptor (beta chain) was detected a few times. No antigen is known for it. The CDR3 sequence is 14 residues long. Trimming took 1 base from V and 3 from J, leaving 9 bases between them. Germline V gene data show CDR1 as SEHNR and CDR2 as FQNEAQ (reference sequence). The data were taken from a study of cytomegalovirus exposure and HLA in healthy donors. General study results and limits: Among CMV-associated TCR beta chains, most appeared HLA-restricted in a later analysis. In a later analysis, common viral pathogens appeared linked to several of the most significant clusters. Later on, a genetic analysis was performed. It linked a missense variant in DCLRE1C with V- and J-gene trimming of TCR beta.

The PCR employed 60 Vbeta primers together with 13 Jbeta primers. Method: immunoSEQ multiplex PCR; TCRdb's copy keeps in-frame clones and lacks some. In the table there are 100,000 to 150,000 clones, around 85% of which are singletons. This TCR derives from a boy aged 5 to 17 in good health and CMV-seronegative. The gene calls are TRBV7-9 and TRBJ1-1, with D possibly TRBD1 on 6 matching bases. Sequencing was carried out using PBMCs. CDR3 DNA sequence: TGTGCCAGCAGCTTAGAGGGGGTTGACACTGAAGCTTTCTTT. Protein: CASSLEGVDTEAFF.